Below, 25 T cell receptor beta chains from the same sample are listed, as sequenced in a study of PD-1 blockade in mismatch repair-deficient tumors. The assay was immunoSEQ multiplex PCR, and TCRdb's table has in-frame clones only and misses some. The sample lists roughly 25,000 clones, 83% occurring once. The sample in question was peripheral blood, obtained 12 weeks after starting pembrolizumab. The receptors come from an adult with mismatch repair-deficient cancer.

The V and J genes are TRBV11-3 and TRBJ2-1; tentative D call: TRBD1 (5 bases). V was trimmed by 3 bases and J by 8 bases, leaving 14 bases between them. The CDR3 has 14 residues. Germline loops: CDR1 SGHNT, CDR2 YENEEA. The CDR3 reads CASSLGRVEDEQFF. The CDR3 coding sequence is TGTGCCAGCAGCTTGGGCAGGGTTGAGGATGAGCAGTTCTTC.

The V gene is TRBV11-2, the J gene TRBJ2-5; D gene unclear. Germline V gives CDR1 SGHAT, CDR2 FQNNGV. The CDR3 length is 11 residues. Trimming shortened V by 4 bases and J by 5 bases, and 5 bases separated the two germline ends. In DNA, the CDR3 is TGTGCCAGCAGCTCGATGGAGACCCAGTACTTC. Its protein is CASSSMETQYF.

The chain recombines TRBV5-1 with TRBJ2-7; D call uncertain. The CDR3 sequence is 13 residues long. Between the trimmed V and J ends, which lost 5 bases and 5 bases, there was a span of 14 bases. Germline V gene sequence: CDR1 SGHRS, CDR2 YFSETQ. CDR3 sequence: CASSLRAEHEQYF. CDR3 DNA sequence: TGCGCCAGCAGTCTGCGAGCAGAACACGAGCAGTACTTC.

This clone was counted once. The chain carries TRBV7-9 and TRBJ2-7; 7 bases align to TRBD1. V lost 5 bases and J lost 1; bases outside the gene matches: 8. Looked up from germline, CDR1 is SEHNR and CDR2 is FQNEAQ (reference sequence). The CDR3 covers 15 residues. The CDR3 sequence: CASSRTGPTSYEQYF. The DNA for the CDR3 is TGTGCCAGCAGCCGGACAGGACCCACGTCCTACGAGCAGTACTTC. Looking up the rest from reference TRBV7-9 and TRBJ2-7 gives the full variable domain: DTGVSQNPRHKITKRGQNVTFRCDPISEHNRLYWYRQTLGQGPEFLTYFQNEAQLEKSRLLSDRFSAERPKGSFSTLEIQRTEQGDSAMYLCASSRTGPTSYEQYFGPGTRLTVT.

The CDR3 region has the DNA TGTGCCAGCAGCTACAGGGAAGGAATCTATGGCTACACCTTC. This translates into CASSYREGIYGYTF. The chain recombines TRBV7-8 with TRBJ1-2; the D gene is possibly TRBD1 (6 bases). CDR1 and CDR2 from the germline V gene are SGHVS and FQNEAQ. V was shortened by 4 bases and J by 4 bases, with 13 bases between the two germline ends. The CDR3 is made up of 14 amino acids.

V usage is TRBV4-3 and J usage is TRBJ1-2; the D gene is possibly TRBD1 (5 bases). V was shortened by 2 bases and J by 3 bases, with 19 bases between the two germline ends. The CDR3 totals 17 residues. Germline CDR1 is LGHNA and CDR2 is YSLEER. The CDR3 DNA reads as TGCGCCAGCAGCCAAAGGTCTTCCGGGACGCTTGACTATGGCTACACCTTC. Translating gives CASSQRSSGTLDYGYTF.

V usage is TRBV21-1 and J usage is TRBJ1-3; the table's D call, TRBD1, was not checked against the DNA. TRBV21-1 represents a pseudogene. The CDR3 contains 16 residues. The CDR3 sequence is CATRNDRATSGNTIYF. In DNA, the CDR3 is TGTGCCACCAGGAACGACAGGGCTACCTCTGGAAACACCATATATTTT.

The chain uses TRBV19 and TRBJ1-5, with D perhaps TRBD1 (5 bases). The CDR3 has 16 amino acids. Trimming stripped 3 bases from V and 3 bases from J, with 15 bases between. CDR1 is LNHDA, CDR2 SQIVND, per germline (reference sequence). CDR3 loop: CASSIWGGALNQPQHF. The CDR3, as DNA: TGTGCCAGTAGTATTTGGGGCGGTGCCCTCAATCAGCCCCAGCATTTT. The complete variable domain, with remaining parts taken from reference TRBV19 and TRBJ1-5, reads DGGITQSPKYLFRKEGQNVTLSCEQNLNHDAMYWYRQDPGQGLRLIYYSQIVNDFQKGDIAEGYSVSREKKESFPLTVTSAQKNPTAFYLCASSIWGGALNQPQHFGDGTRLSIL.

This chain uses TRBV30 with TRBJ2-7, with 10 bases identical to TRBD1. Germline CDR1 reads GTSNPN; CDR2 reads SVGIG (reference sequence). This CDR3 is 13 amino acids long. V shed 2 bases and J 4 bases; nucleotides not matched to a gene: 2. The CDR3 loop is CAWSSGQGYEQYF. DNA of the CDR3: TGTGCCTGGAGTTCGGGACAGGGGTACGAGCAGTACTTC.

The CDR3 reads CSVAGGNQKLFF. In DNA, the CDR3 is TGCAGCGTTGCTGGGGGGAATCAAAAACTGTTTTTT. V is TRBV29-1 and J is TRBJ1-4; the D gene is possibly TRBD1 (5 bases). The CDR3 covers 12 residues. V was clipped by 4 bases and J by 9 bases, with 12 bases between them. The germline V gene has CDR1 SQVTM and CDR2 ANQGSEA.

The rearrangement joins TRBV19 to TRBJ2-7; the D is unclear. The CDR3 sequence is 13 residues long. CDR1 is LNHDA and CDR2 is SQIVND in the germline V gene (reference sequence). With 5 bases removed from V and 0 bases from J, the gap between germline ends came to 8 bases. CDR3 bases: TGTGCCAGTAGTCAGTACCTCTCCTACGAGCAGTACTTC. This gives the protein CASSQYLSYEQYF.

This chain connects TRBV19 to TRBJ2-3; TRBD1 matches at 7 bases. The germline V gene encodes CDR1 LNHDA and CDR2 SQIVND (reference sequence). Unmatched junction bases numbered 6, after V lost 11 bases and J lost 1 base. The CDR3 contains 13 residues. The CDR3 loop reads CASRGSGTDTQYF. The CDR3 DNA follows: TGTGCCTCCAGGGGGTCCGGCACAGATACGCAGTATTTT.

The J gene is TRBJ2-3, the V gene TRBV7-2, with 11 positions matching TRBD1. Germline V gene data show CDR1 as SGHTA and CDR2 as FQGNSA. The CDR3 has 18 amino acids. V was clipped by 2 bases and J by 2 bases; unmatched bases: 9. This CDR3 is CASSLSGTGGTDTDTQYF. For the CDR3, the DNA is TGTGCCAGCAGCTTATCCGGGACAGGGGGTACTGACACAGATACGCAGTATTTT. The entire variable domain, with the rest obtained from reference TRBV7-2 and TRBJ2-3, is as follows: GAGVSQSPSNKVTEKGKDVELRCDPISGHTALYWYRQSLGQGLEFLIYFQGNSAPDKSGLPSDRFSAERTGGSVSTLTIQRTQQEDSAVYLCASSLSGTGGTDTDTQYFGPGTRLTVL.

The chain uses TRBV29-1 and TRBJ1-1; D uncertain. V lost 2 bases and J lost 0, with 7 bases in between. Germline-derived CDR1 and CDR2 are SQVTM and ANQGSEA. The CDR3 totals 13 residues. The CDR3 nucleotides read TGCAGCGTTGAAAGGGAAATGAACACTGAAGCTTTCTTT. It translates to CSVEREMNTEAFF.

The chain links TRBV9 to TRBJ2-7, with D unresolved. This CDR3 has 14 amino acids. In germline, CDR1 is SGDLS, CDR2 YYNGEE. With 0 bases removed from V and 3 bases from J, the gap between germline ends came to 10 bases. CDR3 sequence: CASSVAVGNYEQYF. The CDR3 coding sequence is TGTGCCAGCAGCGTAGCGGTGGGTAACTACGAGCAGTACTTC.

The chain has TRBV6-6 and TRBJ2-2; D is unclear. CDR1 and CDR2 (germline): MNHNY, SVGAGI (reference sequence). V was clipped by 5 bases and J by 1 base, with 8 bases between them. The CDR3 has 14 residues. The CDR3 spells CASSRSENTGELFF. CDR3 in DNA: TGTGCCAGCAGTCGATCTGAGAACACCGGGGAGCTGTTTTTT.

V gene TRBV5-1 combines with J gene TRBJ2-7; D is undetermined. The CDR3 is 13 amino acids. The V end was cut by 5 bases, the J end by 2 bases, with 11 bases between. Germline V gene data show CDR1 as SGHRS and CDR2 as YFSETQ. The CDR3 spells CASRAADAYEQYF. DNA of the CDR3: TGCGCCAGCAGAGCTGCGGACGCCTACGAGCAGTACTTC.

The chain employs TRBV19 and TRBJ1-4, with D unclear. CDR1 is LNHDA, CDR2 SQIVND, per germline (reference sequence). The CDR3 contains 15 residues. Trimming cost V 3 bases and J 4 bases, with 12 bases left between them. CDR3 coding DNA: TGTGCCAGTAGTATTTACCGGGGAGGTAATGAAAAACTGTTTTTT. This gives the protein CASSIYRGGNEKLFF.

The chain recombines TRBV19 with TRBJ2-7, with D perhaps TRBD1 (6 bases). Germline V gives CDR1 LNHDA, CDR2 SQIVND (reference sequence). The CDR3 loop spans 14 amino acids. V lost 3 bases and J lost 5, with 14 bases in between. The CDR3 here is CASSMLDSRDEQYF. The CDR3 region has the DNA TGTGCCAGTAGTATGCTGGACAGTAGAGACGAGCAGTACTTC.

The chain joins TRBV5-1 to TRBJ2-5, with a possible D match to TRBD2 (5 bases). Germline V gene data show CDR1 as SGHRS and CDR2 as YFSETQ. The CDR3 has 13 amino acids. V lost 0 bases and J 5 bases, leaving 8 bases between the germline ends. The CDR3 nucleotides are TGCGCCAGCAGCTTGGCGGGGTCCGAGACCCAGTACTTC. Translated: CASSLAGSETQYF.

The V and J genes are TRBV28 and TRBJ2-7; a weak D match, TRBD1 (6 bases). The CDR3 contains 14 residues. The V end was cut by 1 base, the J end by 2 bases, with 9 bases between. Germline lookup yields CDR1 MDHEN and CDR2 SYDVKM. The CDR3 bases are TGTGCCAGCAGTTTATCCGGGACACCCTACGAGCAGTACTTC. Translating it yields CASSLSGTPYEQYF.

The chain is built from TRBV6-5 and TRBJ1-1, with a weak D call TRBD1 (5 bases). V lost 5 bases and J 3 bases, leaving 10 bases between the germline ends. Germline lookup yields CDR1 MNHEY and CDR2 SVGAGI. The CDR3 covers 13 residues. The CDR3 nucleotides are TGTGCCAGCAGTCAACAGGTGTACACTGAAGCTTTCTTT. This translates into CASSQQVYTEAFF.

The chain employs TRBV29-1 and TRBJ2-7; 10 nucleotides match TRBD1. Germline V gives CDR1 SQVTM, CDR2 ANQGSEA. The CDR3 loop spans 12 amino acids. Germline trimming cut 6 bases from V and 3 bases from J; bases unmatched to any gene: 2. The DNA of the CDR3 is TGCAGCGTCGGACAGGGGGGCTACGAGCAGTACTTC. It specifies CSVGQGGYEQYF.

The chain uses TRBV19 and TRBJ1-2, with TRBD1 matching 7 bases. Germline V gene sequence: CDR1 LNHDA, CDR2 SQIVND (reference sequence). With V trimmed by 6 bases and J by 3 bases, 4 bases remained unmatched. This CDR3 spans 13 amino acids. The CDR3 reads CASRKTGYYGYTF. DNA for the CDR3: TGTGCCAGTAGAAAGACAGGGTACTATGGCTACACCTTC.

This chain's CDR3 is CASTLESQLGETQYF. CDR3 DNA: TGTGCCAGCACCCTCGAAAGCCAGCTTGGAGAGACCCAGTACTTC. The J gene is TRBJ2-5, the V gene TRBV6-4; D gene uncertain. The V and J ends lost 7 bases and 4 bases respectively, with 19 bases between them. The CDR3 is made up of 15 amino acids. Germline V gene sequence: CDR1 MRHNA, CDR2 SNTAGT.